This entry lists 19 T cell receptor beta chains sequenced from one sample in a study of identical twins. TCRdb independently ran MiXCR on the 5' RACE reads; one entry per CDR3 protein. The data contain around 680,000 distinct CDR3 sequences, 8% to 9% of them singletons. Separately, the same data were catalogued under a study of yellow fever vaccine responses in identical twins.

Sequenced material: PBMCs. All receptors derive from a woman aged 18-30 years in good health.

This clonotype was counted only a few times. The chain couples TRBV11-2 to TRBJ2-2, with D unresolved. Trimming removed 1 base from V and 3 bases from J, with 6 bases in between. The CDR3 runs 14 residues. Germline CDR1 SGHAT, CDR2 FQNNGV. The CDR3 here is CASSLGAYTGELFF. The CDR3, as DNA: TGTGCCAGCAGCTTAGGTGCTTACACCGGGGAGCTGTTTTTT.

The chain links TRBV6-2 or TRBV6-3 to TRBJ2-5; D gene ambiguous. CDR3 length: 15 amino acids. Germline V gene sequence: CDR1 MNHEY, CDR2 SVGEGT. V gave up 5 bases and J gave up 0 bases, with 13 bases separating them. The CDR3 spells CASSASFGDQETQYF. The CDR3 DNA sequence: TGTGCCAGCAGTGCCAGTTTTGGCGACCAAGAGACCCAGTACTTC.

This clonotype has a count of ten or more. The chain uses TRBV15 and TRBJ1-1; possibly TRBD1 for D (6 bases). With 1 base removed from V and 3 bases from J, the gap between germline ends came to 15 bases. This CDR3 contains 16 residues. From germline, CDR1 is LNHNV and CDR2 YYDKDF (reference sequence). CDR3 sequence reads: CATSRVWGGADTEAFF. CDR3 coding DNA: TGTGCCACCAGCAGAGTTTGGGGGGGCGCGGACACTGAAGCTTTCTTT.

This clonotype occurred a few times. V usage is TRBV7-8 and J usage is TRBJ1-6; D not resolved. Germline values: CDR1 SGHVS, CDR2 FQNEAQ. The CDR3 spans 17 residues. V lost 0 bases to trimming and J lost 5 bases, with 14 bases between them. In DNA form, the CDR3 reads TGTGCCAGCAGCTTAGCGTCAGTTGGACTGAATAATTCACCCCTCCACTTT. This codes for CASSLASVGLNNSPLHF.

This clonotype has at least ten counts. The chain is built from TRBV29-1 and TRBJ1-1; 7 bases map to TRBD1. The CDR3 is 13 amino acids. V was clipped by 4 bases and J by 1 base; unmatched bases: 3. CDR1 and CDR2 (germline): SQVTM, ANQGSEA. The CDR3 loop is CSVVQGENTEAFF. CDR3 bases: TGCAGCGTTGTTCAGGGGGAGAACACTGAAGCTTTCTTT.

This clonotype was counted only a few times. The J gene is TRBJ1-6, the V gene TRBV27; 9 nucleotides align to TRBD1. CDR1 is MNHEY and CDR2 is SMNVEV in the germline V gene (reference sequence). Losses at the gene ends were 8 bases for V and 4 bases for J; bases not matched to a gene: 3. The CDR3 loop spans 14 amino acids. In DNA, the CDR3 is TGTGCCAGCCTCGGACAGGGGTATAATTCACCCCTCCACTTT. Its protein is CASLGQGYNSPLHF.

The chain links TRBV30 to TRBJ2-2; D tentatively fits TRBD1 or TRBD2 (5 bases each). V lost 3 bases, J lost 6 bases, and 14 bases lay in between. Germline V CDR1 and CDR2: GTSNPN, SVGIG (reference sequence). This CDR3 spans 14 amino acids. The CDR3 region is CAWRWDLLSGELFF. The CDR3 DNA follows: TGTGCCTGGAGGTGGGACCTCCTTTCCGGGGAGCTGTTTTTT.

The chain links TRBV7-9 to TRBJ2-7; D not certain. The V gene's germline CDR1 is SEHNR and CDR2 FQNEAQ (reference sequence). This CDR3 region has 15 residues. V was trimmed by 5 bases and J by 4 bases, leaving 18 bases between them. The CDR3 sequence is CASSPAVGQFYEQYF. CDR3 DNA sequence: TGTGCCAGCAGCCCAGCCGTAGGGCAATTTTACGAGCAGTACTTC.

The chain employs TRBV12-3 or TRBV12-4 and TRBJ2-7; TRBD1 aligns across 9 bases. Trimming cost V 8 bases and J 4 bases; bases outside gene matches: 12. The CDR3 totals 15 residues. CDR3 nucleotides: TGTGCCAGCGCTAGGGACAGGGAGGAAGAGTACGAGCAGTACTTC. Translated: CASARDREEEYEQYF.

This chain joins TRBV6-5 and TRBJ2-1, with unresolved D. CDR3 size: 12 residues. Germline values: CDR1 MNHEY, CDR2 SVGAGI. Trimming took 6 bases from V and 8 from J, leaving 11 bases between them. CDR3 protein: CASSVSNHEQFF. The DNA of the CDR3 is TGTGCCAGCAGCGTTAGCAATCATGAGCAGTTCTTC.

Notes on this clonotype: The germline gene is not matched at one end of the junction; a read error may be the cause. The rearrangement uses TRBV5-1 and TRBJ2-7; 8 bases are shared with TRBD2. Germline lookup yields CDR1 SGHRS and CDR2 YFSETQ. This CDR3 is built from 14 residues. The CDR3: CASRLVSGKDEQYF. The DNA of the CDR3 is TGCGCCAGCAGATTGGTTAGCGGGAAGGACGAGCAGTACTTC.

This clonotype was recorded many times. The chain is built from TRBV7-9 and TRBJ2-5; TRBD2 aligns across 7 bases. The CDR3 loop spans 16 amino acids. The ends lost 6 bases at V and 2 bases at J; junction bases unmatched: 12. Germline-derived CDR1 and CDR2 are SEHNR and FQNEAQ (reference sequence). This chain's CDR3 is CASREDGRWRQETQYF. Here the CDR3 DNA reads TGTGCCAGCAGGGAAGACGGGAGGTGGCGGCAAGAGACCCAGTACTTC.

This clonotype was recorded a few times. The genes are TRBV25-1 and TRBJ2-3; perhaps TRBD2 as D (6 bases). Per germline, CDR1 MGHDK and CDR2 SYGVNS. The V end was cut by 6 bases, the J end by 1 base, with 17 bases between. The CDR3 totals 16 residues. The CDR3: CASSSSAGRRTDTQYF. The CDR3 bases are TGTGCCAGCAGCTCCTCGGCCGGGAGACGCACAGATACGCAGTATTTT.

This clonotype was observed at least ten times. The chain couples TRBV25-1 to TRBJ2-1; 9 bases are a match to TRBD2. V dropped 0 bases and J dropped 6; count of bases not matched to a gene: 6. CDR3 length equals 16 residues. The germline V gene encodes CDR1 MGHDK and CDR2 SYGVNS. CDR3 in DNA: TGTGCCAGCAGTGAATACCCTAGCGGGATCCGCAATGAGCAGTTCTTC. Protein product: CASSEYPSGIRNEQFF.

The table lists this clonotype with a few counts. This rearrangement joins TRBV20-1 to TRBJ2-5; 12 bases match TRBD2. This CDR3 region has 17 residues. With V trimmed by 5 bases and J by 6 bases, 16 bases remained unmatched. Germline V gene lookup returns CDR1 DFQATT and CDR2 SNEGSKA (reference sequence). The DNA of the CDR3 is TGCAGTGCTGATACCCTCTCTAGCGGGGGGGCCGGGAAGACCCAGTACTTC. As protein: CSADTLSSGGAGKTQYF.

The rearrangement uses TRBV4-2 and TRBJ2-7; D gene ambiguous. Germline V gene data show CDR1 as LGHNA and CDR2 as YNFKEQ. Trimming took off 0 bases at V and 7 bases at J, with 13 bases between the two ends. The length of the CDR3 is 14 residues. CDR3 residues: CASSQDRVAGEQYF. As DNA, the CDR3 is TGTGCCAGCAGCCAAGATAGGGTCGCTGGGGAGCAGTACTTC.

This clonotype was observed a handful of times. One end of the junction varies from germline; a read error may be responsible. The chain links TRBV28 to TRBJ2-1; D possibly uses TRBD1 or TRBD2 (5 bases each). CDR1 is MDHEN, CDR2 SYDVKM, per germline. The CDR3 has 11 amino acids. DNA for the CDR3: TGTGCCAGCAGTACCAACCGGGACCGGATCTTC. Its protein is CASSTNRDRIF.

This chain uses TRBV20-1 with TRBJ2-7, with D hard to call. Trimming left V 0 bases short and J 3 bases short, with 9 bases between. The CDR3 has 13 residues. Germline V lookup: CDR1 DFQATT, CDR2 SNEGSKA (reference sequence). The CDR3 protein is CSARDRANYEQYF. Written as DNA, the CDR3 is TGCAGTGCTAGAGATCGGGCTAACTACGAGCAGTACTTC.

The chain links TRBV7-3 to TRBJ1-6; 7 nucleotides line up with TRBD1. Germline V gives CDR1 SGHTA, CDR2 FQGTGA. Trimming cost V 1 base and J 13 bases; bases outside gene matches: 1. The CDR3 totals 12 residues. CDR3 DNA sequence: TGTGCCAGCAGCTTAAGACAGGGTCCCCTCCACTTT. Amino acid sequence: CASSLRQGPLHF.